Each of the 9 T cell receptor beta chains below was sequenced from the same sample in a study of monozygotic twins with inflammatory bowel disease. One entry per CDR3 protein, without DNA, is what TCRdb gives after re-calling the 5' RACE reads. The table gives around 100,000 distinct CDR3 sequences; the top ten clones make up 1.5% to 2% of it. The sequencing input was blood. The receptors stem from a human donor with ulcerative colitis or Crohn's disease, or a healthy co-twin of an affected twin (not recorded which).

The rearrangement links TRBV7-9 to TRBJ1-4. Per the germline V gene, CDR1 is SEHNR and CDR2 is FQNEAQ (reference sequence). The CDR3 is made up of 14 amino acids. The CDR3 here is CASSFGVAGEKLFF.

The CDR3 here is CATSPSGGSYEQYF. The rearrangement links TRBV24-1 to TRBJ2-7. The CDR3 runs 14 residues. Germline-derived CDR1 and CDR2 are KGHDR and SFDVKD.

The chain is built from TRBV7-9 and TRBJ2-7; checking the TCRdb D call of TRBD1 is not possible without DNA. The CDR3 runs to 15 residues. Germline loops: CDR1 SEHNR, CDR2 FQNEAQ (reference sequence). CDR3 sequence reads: CASSLTQGARDEQYF.

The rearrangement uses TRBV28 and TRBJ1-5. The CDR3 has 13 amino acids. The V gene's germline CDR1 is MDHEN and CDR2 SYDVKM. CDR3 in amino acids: CASSGLYNQPQHF.

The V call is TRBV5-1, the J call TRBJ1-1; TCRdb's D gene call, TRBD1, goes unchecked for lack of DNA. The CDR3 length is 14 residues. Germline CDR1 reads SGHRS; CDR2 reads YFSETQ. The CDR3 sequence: CASSSGQENTEAFF.

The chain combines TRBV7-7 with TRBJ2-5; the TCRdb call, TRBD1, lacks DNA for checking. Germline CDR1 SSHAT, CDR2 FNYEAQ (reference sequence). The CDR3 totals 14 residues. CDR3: CASSQRDRKETQYF.

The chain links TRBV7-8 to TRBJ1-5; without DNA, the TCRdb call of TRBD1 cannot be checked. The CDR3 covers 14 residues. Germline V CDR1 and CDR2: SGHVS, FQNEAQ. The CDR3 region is CASSRQGMNQPQHF.

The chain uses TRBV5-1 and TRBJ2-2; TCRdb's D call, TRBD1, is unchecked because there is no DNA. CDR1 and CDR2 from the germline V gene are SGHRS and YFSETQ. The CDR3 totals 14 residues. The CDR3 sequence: CASLPQGRGGELFF.

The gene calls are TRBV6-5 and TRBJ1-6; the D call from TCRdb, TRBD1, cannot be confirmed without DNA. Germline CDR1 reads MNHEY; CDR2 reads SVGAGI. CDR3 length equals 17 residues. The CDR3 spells CASSYSIRETYNSPLHF.